A selection of T cell receptor beta chains follows, all from one sample in a study of cytomegalovirus exposure and HLA in healthy donors. This table comes from immunoSEQ multiplex PCR, and its TCRdb copy is limited to in-frame clones, with some not included. Of almost 95,000 clones in the sample, just under 70% were seen once. Sequenced sample: PBMCs. Receptors originate from a middle-aged man in good health and CMV-seronegative. The CDR3 runs from the conserved cysteine through the conserved F or W. The D gene is left open where the match is weak. The size of a clone is reported for some rows only, either as once, few or many, or as a class for expanded clones.

j_call d_call clone_size v_call cdr3_aa cdr3_nt
TRBJ1-2 NA NA TRBV7-9 CASSLAGGPGYTF TGTGCCAGCAGCTTAGCGGGGGGACCCGGCTACACCTTC
TRBJ1-1 NA once TRBV7-7 CASSLATANEAFF TGTGCTAGCAGCTTAGCGACAGCAAATGAAGCTTTCTTT
TRBJ2-1 TRBD2 once TRBV7-6 CASSLVGSGSSYNEQFF TGTGCCAGCAGCTTAGTAGGGAGCGGGAGCTCCTACAATGAGCAGTTCTTC
TRBJ2-5 TRBD1 NA TRBV12-5 CASVRTGFETQYF TGTGCTAGTGTTAGGACAGGGTTCGAGACCCAGTACTTC
TRBJ2-3 TRBD2 NA TRBV29-1 CSVEKTSGTDTQYF TGCAGCGTTGAAAAGACTAGCGGGACAGATACGCAGTATTTT
TRBJ2-3 TRBD2 NA TRBV5-1 CASSLGLEAATDTQYF TGCGCCAGCAGCCTTGGACTAGAGGCGGCCACAGATACGCAGTATTTT
TRBJ1-4 NA few TRBV27 CASSLISLGQTNEKLFF TGTGCCAGCAGTTTAATCTCTCTGGGGCAAACTAATGAAAAACTGTTTTTT
TRBJ1-5 TRBD1 NA TRBV7-2 CASSPDRGGQPQHF TGTGCCAGCAGCCCCGACAGGGGAGGACAGCCCCAGCATTTT
TRBJ2-5 TRBD2 NA TRBV5-6 CASSLAGTRSETQYF TGTGCCAGCAGCTTGGCCGGGACTAGGTCAGAGACCCAGTACTTC
TRBJ1-2 TRBD1 few TRBV4-1 CASSQGTGKGYGYTF TGCGCCAGCAGCCAAGGGACAGGGAAGGGTTATGGCTACACCTTC
TRBJ1-2 NA NA TRBV7-2 CASSRRQSSYGYTF TGTGCCAGCAGCCGACGACAGTCTAGCTATGGCTACACCTTC
TRBJ2-5 NA NA TRBV6-1 CASSGTTRMFQETQYF TGTGCCAGCAGTGGGACAACCCGCATGTTCCAAGAGACCCAGTACTTC
TRBJ2-3 TRBD2 NA TRBV5-4 CASSPVRAGGRADTQYF TGTGCCAGCAGCCCAGTAAGAGCGGGAGGGCGCGCAGATACGCAGTATTTT
TRBJ1-3 NA NA TRBV29-1 CSAQGTSTGNTIYF TGCAGCGCGCAAGGGACATCTACTGGAAACACCATATATTTT
TRBJ1-5 NA NA TRBV28 CASILRGSNQPQHF TGTGCCAGCATCTTAAGGGGAAGCAATCAGCCCCAGCATTTT
TRBJ1-4 NA once TRBV4-2 CASSQVGGTGDNEKLFF TGTGCCAGCAGCCAAGTTGGGGGGACCGGGGATAATGAAAAACTGTTTTTT
TRBJ2-7 NA NA TRBV15 CATSAWSYEQYF TGTGCCACCAGCGCCTGGAGTTACGAGCAGTACTTC
TRBJ2-5 TRBD2 few TRBV30 CAWSPRWIAGSQETQYF TGTGCCTGGAGTCCCCGGTGGATAGCGGGGTCCCAAGAGACCCAGTACTTC
TRBJ2-7 TRBD2 NA TRBV5-3 CARSLARSSGGLEQYF TGTGCCAGAAGCTTGGCCCGGTCTAGCGGGGGACTTGAGCAGTACTTC
TRBJ2-2 TRBD2 NA TRBV7-2 CAKPGLANTGELFF TGTGCCAAGCCGGGACTAGCGAACACCGGGGAGCTGTTTTTT
TRBJ1-4 NA NA TRBV30 CAWRKETGGEKLFF TGTGCCTGGAGGAAGGAAACGGGAGGGGAAAAACTGTTTTTT
TRBJ1-2 TRBD1 NA TRBV7-9 CASSFPFGQGNYGYTF TGTGCCAGCAGCTTCCCCTTCGGACAGGGGAACTATGGCTACACCTTC
TRBJ2-3 TRBD1 few TRBV2 CASGQDLADTQYF TGTGCCAGCGGACAGGATCTGGCAGATACGCAGTATTTT
TRBJ1-2 TRBD1 NA TRBV28 CASSRTGRPNYGYTF TGTGCCAGCAGTCGGACAGGTCGGCCTAACTATGGCTACACCTTC
TRBJ1-5 NA few TRBV5-1 CASSLDPQGLGQPQHF TGCGCCAGCAGCTTGGACCCCCAGGGCTTAGGTCAGCCCCAGCATTTT
TRBJ2-7 TRBD1 NA TRBV2 CASSRDRDYEQYF TGTGCCAGCAGCCGGGACAGGGACTACGAGCAGTACTTC
TRBJ1-2 NA NA TRBV7-9 CSSSFSSEYGYNF TGTTCCAGCAGCTTCTCGTCGGAGTATGGCTACAACTTC
TRBJ2-5 TRBD2 NA TRBV5-1 CASKGLALQETQYF TGCGCCAGCAAGGGACTAGCGCTTCAAGAGACCCAGTACTTC
TRBJ2-5 NA NA TRBV30 CAWSVPDRETQYF TGTGCCTGGAGTGTGCCCGATCGGGAGACCCAGTACTTC
TRBJ1-5 NA NA TRBV9 CASSQGFNQPQHF TGTGCCAGCAGCCAGGGGTTCAATCAGCCCCAGCATTTT
TRBJ2-7 NA NA TRBV28 CAIKQSGGAYEQYF TGTGCCATAAAGCAATCTGGCGGGGCTTACGAGCAGTACTTC
TRBJ1-3 NA NA TRBV9 CASSVLWGGTGNTIYF TGTGCCAGCAGCGTACTTTGGGGAGGAACTGGAAACACCATATATTTT
TRBJ1-6 NA few TRBV4-1 CASSPNVPVRSNSPLHF TGCGCCAGCAGCCCGAACGTACCTGTCAGATCAAATTCACCCCTCCACTTT
TRBJ2-1 TRBD2 once TRBV9 CASSVVSGGVDEQFF TGTGCCAGCAGCGTAGTTAGCGGGGGTGTCGATGAGCAGTTCTTC
TRBJ2-5 TRBD2 NA TRBV4-1 CASSQTIWGLAKETQYF TGCGCCAGCAGCCAAACGATCTGGGGACTAGCGAAAGAGACCCAGTACTTC
TRBJ2-5 TRBD2 NA TRBV6-5 CASSYRAYGRRETQYF TGTGCCAGCAGTTACAGGGCATACGGGAGGAGAGAGACCCAGTACTTC
TRBJ2-3 TRBD2 NA TRBV10-3 CAITSGSTDTQYF TGTGCCATCACTAGCGGGAGCACAGATACGCAGTATTTT
TRBJ2-3 TRBD1 NA TRBV7-9 CASRMGQITDTQYF TGTGCCAGCAGGATGGGACAGATCACAGATACGCAGTATTTT
TRBJ1-4 NA NA TRBV7-9 CASSFQRSTNEKLFF TGTGCCAGCAGCTTTCAGCGATCAACTAATGAAAAACTGTTTTTT
TRBJ2-3 TRBD1 NA TRBV5-1 CASSLGRGLDTQYF TGCGCCAGCAGCTTGGGCAGGGGGCTAGATACGCAGTATTTT
TRBJ1-1 NA once TRBV10-3 CAISESTRQNTEAFF TGTGCCATCAGTGAGTCGACCAGACAGAACACTGAAGCTTTCTTT
TRBJ2-3 TRBD2 once TRBV27 CASSLVLTSGGLTPPTDTQYF TGTGCCAGCAGTTTAGTCCTGACTAGCGGGGGACTTACTCCACCCACAGATACGCAGTATTTT
TRBJ1-2 NA NA TRBV30 CAWSRDRPSGYTF TGTGCCTGGAGTCGAGACAGACCATCCGGCTACACCTTC
TRBJ2-6 NA few TRBV7-3 CASSSLGAGANVLTF TGTGCCAGCAGCTCCCTGGGAGCTGGGGCCAACGTCCTGACTTTC
TRBJ2-2 TRBD1 NA TRBV30 CAWSDTGAGELFF TGTGCCTGGAGTGATACAGGGGCCGGGGAGCTGTTTTTT
TRBJ1-5 NA few TRBV7-9 CASSFSYQPQHF TGTGCCAGCAGCTTTTCGTATCAGCCCCAGCATTTT
TRBJ2-7 NA NA TRBV4-3 CASSQDFWGDEQYF TGCGCCAGCAGCCAAGATTTCTGGGGCGACGAGCAGTACTTC
TRBJ1-2 NA once TRBV7-2 CASSSAPGPLSYGYTF TGTGCCAGCAGCTCAGCTCCGGGTCCTCTCAGTTATGGCTACACCTTC
TRBJ2-1 TRBD2 NA TRBV11-2 CASTSSGGYYNEQFF TGTGCCAGCACCTCGTCGGGAGGTTACTACAATGAGCAGTTCTTC
TRBJ1-3 NA NA TRBV5-4 CASSLRAGAGNTIYF TGTGCCAGCAGCTTACGGGCGGGGGCTGGAAACACCATATATTTT
TRBJ1-2 TRBD1 NA TRBV14 CASSLQGAGGYTF TGTGCCAGCAGCCTTCAGGGGGCCGGGGGCTACACCTTC
TRBJ1-3 NA few TRBV5-1 CASSLPGSGNTIYF TGCGCCAGCAGCTTGCCGGGGTCCGGAAACACCATATATTTT
TRBJ1-2 TRBD1 NA TRBV5-1 CASSDPGQGWNYGYTF TGCGCCAGCAGCGACCCGGGACAGGGGTGGAACTATGGCTACACCTTC
TRBJ2-5 TRBD2 NA TRBV30 CAGTSGDQETQYF TGTGCCGGGACTAGCGGGGACCAAGAGACCCAGTACTTC
TRBJ2-1 NA once TRBV5-6 CASSQGHSTSYNEQFF TGTGCCAGCAGCCAGGGACACTCGACCTCCTACAATGAGCAGTTCTTC